The sequence of this T cell receptor (beta chain) was determined in a study of beta chain bispecific antibodies for T cell cancers. Study results and limitations: Most targeted TRBV signal came from the leukemia cell line cells, not normal T cells.

In the case of this clonotype: No antigen is known for it.

One entry per CDR3 protein, called by TCRdb with MiXCR from the 5' RACE reads. The sample has about 20,000 distinct CDR3 sequences, approximately 2.4% seen once. T cells were expanded from blood mononuclear cells for about three days with anti-CD3 OKT3 or CD3/CD28 beads. The CDR3 has 15 amino acids. The junction had 7 bases not matched to a gene; V was cut back by 3 bases and J by 5 bases. The germline V gene has CDR1 SEHNR and CDR2 FQNEAQ (reference sequence). V is TRBV7-9 and J is TRBJ1-1; 9 nucleotides match TRBD1. This TCR was recovered from a human donor in good health. Some clones in this sample may be carry-over from other donors' samples. The sample comprised healthy donor T cells cultured with leukemia cells. CDR3 amino acids: CASSFPGQGVTEAFF. CDR3 sequence (DNA): TGTGCCAGCAGCTTCCCGGGACAGGGCGTTACTGAAGCTTTCTTT.